This paragraph reports one T cell receptor (beta chain). Its antigen is unknown. The entry originates in a study of T cell responses to AZD1222 COVID-19 vaccine. As for the study in general: Combined were second doses at about 4 or about 12 weeks.

The assay was immunoSEQ multiplex PCR, and TCRdb's table has in-frame clones only and misses some. The data contain some 92,000 clones, roughly nine tenths of them singletons. The ends lost 5 bases at V and 3 bases at J; junction bases unmatched: 10. The CDR3 is 16 amino acids. Germline assignment: CDR1 SEHNR and CDR2 FQNEAQ (reference sequence). The study's findings and limits: Spike regions recognized by vaccine-associated CD4 TCRs spanned the protein, led by 160-218 and 743-854. Unmutated variant regions are reportedly the target of nearly half of TCRs that are spike-specific. Clonal diversity may have been underestimated in mostly white British donors.

The receptor's source is an adult in good health. Sequenced material: peripheral blood, taken on day 0 of AZD1222 vaccination. This rearrangement joins TRBV7-9 to TRBJ1-3; 7 bases fit TRBD1. CDR3 sequence: CASSDPDRVNGNTIYF. The DNA of the CDR3 is TGTGCCAGCAGCGACCCCGACAGGGTGAATGGAAACACCATATATTTT. The full variable domain, in which reference TRBV7-9 and TRBJ1-3 provide the parts outside the CDR3, is DTGVSQNPRHKITKRGQNVTFRCDPISEHNRLYWYRQTLGQGPEFLTYFQNEAQLEKSRLLSDRFSAERPKGSFSTLEIQRTEQGDSAMYLCASSDPDRVNGNTIYFGEGSWLTVV.